Below are 15 T cell receptor beta chains sequenced from a single sample in a study of OX40 agonist ivuxolimab in advanced cancers. Repertoires were generated with immunoSEQ multiplex PCR, while TCRdb's copy carries only in-frame clones and drops some. The sample carries roughly 74,000 clones, 92% recorded once. Sequenced material: CD4+ or CD8+ T cells sorted from blood, taken in a trial of the OX40 agonist ivuxolimab. The receptor source for this set is an adult with an advanced solid tumor such as melanoma, head and neck, liver or kidney cancer.

The gene calls are TRBV19 and TRBJ1-1; 9 bases match TRBD1. Germline CDR1 is LNHDA and CDR2 is SQIVND (reference sequence). The CDR3 sequence is 15 residues long. The trim removed 6 bases at V and 2 bases at J, leaving 7 bases unmatched. The CDR3 loop is CASSRDREGNTEAFF. The CDR3 DNA sequence: TGTGCCAGTAGCCGGGACAGGGAGGGAAACACTGAAGCTTTCTTT. Full variable domain (rest looked up from reference TRBV19 and TRBJ1-1): DGGITQSPKYLFRKEGQNVTLSCEQNLNHDAMYWYRQDPGQGLRLIYYSQIVNDFQKGDIAEGYSVSREKKESFPLTVTSAQKNPTAFYLCASSRDREGNTEAFFGQGTRLTVV.

This chain connects TRBV9 to TRBJ2-7; 7 bases are a match to TRBD1. V lost 4 bases and J lost 3; bases outside the gene matches: 13. Germline CDR1 and CDR2: SGDLS and YYNGEE. This CDR3 is 16 amino acids long. This CDR3 is CASSPQGVDEFYEQYF. CDR3 sequence (DNA): TGTGCCAGCAGCCCTCAGGGGGTGGACGAGTTCTACGAGCAGTACTTC.

The sample holds one count of this clone. This sequence joins TRBV6-4 and TRBJ2-1; D might be TRBD1 (7 bases). Trimming pared 6 bases from V and 0 bases from J, leaving 12 bases between. From germline, CDR1 is MRHNA and CDR2 SNTAGT. The CDR3 runs to 15 residues. CDR3 in amino acids: CASSRRDSSYNEQFF. For the CDR3, the DNA is TGTGCCAGCAGCCGGAGGGACAGCTCCTACAATGAGCAGTTCTTC.

This clone was seen only once. The chain has TRBV7-6 and TRBJ1-4; D unclear. The ends were cut back, 5 bases at V and 7 bases at J, with 17 bases in the middle. This CDR3 spans 15 amino acids. CDR1 and CDR2 (germline): SGHVS, FNYEAQ. The CDR3 loop reads CASSPREISGEKLFF. The CDR3 DNA is TGTGCCAGCAGCCCCCGAGAAATTTCGGGTGAAAAACTGTTTTTT. Full variable domain (missing parts from reference TRBV7-6 and TRBJ1-4): GAGVSQSPRYKVTKRGQDVALRCDPISGHVSLYWYRQALGQGPEFLTYFNYEAQQDKSGLPNDRFSAERPEGSISTLTIQRTEQRDSAMYRCASSPREISGEKLFFGSGTQLSVL.

The J gene is TRBJ2-7, the V gene TRBV6-6; 7 bases align to TRBD2. The germline V gene has CDR1 MNHNY and CDR2 SVGAGI (reference sequence). This CDR3 contains 12 residues. J was trimmed by 7 bases and V by 5 bases; bases with no gene match: 5. CDR3 protein: CASSRAGVEQYF. CDR3 DNA: TGTGCCAGCAGTCGGGCGGGGGTTGAGCAGTACTTC.

The rearrangement uses TRBV11-2 and TRBJ1-4, with a weak D call TRBD1 (6 bases). CDR1 and CDR2 from the germline V gene are SGHAT and FQNNGV. There are 15 residues in the CDR3. Trimming removed 1 base at V and 7 bases at J, with 13 bases between. In DNA form, the CDR3 reads TGTGCCAGCAGCTTAGGTCCGGGGGCTGTTGAAAAACTGTTTTTT. It encodes CASSLGPGAVEKLFF.

Notes on this clone: The junction differs from germline at one of its ends, possibly a read error. The gene calls are TRBV20-1 and TRBJ2-1; 13 bases fit TRBD2. Germline V gene data show CDR1 as DFQATT and CDR2 as SNEGSKA (reference sequence). This CDR3 spans 11 amino acids. CDR3 DNA sequence: TGCAGTGTAGATCCGGGACTAGCGGGGATCTTC. This translates into CSVDPGLAGIF.

The CDR3 bases are TGTGCCAGCAGCTTCAACAGGGGGCAAGGCTACACCTTC. Translation gives CASSFNRGQGYTF. The J gene is TRBJ1-2, the V gene TRBV7-2; 9 bases map to TRBD1. From germline, CDR1 is SGHTA and CDR2 FQGNSA. This CDR3 comprises 13 residues. V gave up 3 bases and J gave up 8 bases; unmatched junction bases: 4. Full variable domain (rest looked up from reference TRBV7-2 and TRBJ1-2): GAGVSQSPSNKVTEKGKDVELRCDPISGHTALYWYRQSLGQGLEFLIYFQGNSAPDKSGLPSDRFSAERTGGSVSTLTIQRTQQEDSAVYLCASSFNRGQGYTFGSGTRLTVV.

The chain carries TRBV27 and TRBJ2-7; D assignment may be TRBD1 or TRBD2 (5 bases each). The germline V gene has CDR1 MNHEY and CDR2 SMNVEV (reference sequence). Trimming removed 5 bases from V and 2 bases from J, with 10 bases in between. The CDR3 consists of 13 residues. CDR3 protein: CASSRGVTYEQYF. In nucleotides, the CDR3 is TGTGCCAGCAGTAGAGGGGTGACCTACGAGCAGTACTTC.

The J gene is TRBJ2-7, the V gene TRBV30; 8 bases map to TRBD2. Germline CDR1 and CDR2: GTSNPN and SVGIG (reference sequence). The CDR3 has 15 amino acids. Losses at the gene ends were 3 bases for V and 0 bases for J; bases not matched to a gene: 7. In nucleotides, the CDR3 is TGTGCCTGGAGCGTCGGACTAGCCGGCTCCTACGAGCAGTACTTC. It is translated as CAWSVGLAGSYEQYF.

J is TRBJ1-5 and V is TRBV2, with 8 bases aligning to TRBD1. Germline CDR1 SNHLY, CDR2 FYNNEI. This CDR3 comprises 14 residues. J was trimmed by 0 bases and V by 6 bases; bases with no gene match: 1. The CDR3 sequence is CASRGTGSNQPQHF. The CDR3 DNA reads TGTGCCAGCAGGGGGACAGGTAGCAATCAGCCCCAGCATTTT.

The chain links TRBV5-1 to TRBJ1-1; 10 bases fit TRBD1. The V and J ends lost 7 bases and 4 bases, in that order; junction bases with no gene match: 7. From germline, CDR1 is SGHRS and CDR2 YFSETQ. The CDR3 is made up of 14 amino acids. CDR3 in DNA: TGCGCCAGCTCCTTGACAGGGGGCTCCACTGAAGCTTTCTTT. Amino acid sequence: CASSLTGGSTEAFF.

The rearrangement uses TRBV5-1 and TRBJ2-7; the match to TRBD1 covers 8 bases. CDR1 SGHRS and CDR2 YFSETQ come from the germline V gene. The CDR3 length is 15 residues. The V and J ends lost 2 bases and 2 bases, in that order; junction bases with no gene match: 6. In nucleotides, the CDR3 is TGCGCCAGCAGCTTTCCTGAGACAGGGGCCTACGAGCAGTACTTC. Its translation is CASSFPETGAYEQYF.

J is TRBJ2-7 and V is TRBV25-1; tentatively, D is TRBD1 or TRBD2 (6 bases each). CDR1 and CDR2 (germline): MGHDK, SYGVNS. The CDR3 is 14 residues long. V lost 4 bases and J lost 5, with 15 bases in between. CDR3 in DNA: TGTGCCAGCAGTGGCCCGGGGGCTCCGGACGAGCAGTACTTC. Translated, it gives CASSGPGAPDEQYF.

DNA for the CDR3: TGTGCCACCAGCAGAGATTTTCATAGCAATCAGCCCCAGCATTTT. Protein: CATSRDFHSNQPQHF. This chain joins TRBV15 and TRBJ1-5; no reliable D call. Trimming took off 0 bases at V and 0 bases at J, with 6 bases between the two ends. Germline loops: CDR1 LNHNV, CDR2 YYDKDF (reference sequence). The CDR3 runs 15 residues.